Here is one TCR beta chain with its context. Its antigen is currently not known. It has no much larger one-base neighbor in the sample; base qualities were not kept. Using the immunoSEQ two-step, bias-controlled multiplex PCR assay, TRB CDR3 regions were amplified from genomic DNA. An Illumina NextSeq 500 was used to sequence the CDR3 libraries. In the authors' own workflow: The immunoSEQ Analyzer platform was used for initial alignment and bioinformatics, including bias normalization against synthetic CDR3 analogs. V, D and J genes were annotated according to IMGT database definitions. VDJtools version 1.1.10 and the R package tcR version 2.2.1.11 were used with default settings for further TRBV analyses. GLIPH analysis was performed with version 1.0 using default settings. Significant clonotype frequency changes were tested by 2-sided binomial test with Benjamini-Hochberg correction (alpha = 0.01) in CDR3 sequences with at least 5 reads. TCRdb provides this immuneACCESS table in a form limited to in-frame rearrangements. Some clones are lacking; in checked studies, under half of them reflect an unresolved V gene, and why the rest are absent is not known. V, J and clone size derive from that table, while D and trimming were established from the DNA sequence. The sample includes 15,000 or so clones, with roughly 85% observed a single time. The top ten clonotypes cover roughly 30% of the sample.

At the junction V is shortened by 5 bases and J by 3 bases, with 11 bases in between. CDR1 and CDR2 are read off the germline V gene (reference sequence) as LNHNV and YYDKDF. The CDR3 measures 13 amino acids from cysteine to phenylalanine. The read is trimmed to its CDR3 DNA, 39 bases read in frame from base 1. This sample is part of a study of T cell therapy after organ transplantation (dated by TCRdb to 2018 to 2020). Context from the whole study: Therapy products were autologous CMV-specific T cells expanded in vitro for about 15 days with a peptide pool of 30 HLA class I and II CMV epitopes. Up to 6 T cell doses were administered to patients every 2 weeks, and patients were monitored for 25 to 35 weeks after therapy was completed. Long-term post-therapy blood samples were obtained 20 to 29 weeks after therapy was completed. The median number of CMV-specific T cells given to patients was 1.92 x 10^8, delivered over 2 to 6 intravenous infusions. A follow-up TRBV repertoire analysis was performed on an open-label phase I trial of autologous CMV-specific adoptive T cell therapy in solid-organ transplant recipients. Of the approximately eleven patients, only seven or eight had long-term post-therapy samples available. Of the approximately 10 patients, eight were classified as clinical responders and two were classified as nonresponders.

On the study overall, not on this receptor specifically: Marked pretherapy clonal expansions with minimal repertoire change after therapy were observed in nonresponders. Few detected expansions in nonresponders may reflect reduced sample coverage from poor CD8+ T cell yield. Reconstitution after therapy appeared to involve both transferred clonotypes and endogenous clonotypes that were not detected in the therapy products. The fold change in CD8 clonality after therapy was inversely correlated with pretherapy clonality, which suggests that less biased repertoires were more open to remodeling. Assessment of confounders such as concurrent antirejection and antiviral medications was prevented by the small cohort.

The time point label for this specimen denotes: 20-29 weeks after completion of therapy. Solid-organ transplant recipients with drug-resistant/recurrent cytomegalovirus were included as patients. Nine to ten trial participants were selected for repertoire analysis based on availability of post-therapy peripheral blood mononuclear cells. Viable CD3+CD8+CD4- lymphocytes were sorted from PBMCs on a BD FACSAria III. The Qiagen DNeasy Kit was used to extract genomic DNA from sorted cells. This specimen consisted of CD8+ T cells from blood, obtained after autologous CMV-specific T cell therapy. The rearrangement joined TRBV15 to TRBJ2-7, with the D gene not clear enough to name. This clonotype was sampled from a human patient who had received a solid organ transplant and had CMV disease. Because of the transplant, the T cells may be the graft donor's rather than the patient's own. DNA sequence: TGTGCCACCAGCGGCCAGTACCACTACGAGCAGTACTTC. This gives the protein CATSGQYHYEQYF.